Presented here are 20 T cell receptor beta chains from one specimen sequenced in a study of blood T cell repertoires in COVID-19. TCRdb's copy holds only in-frame clones and misses some; the assay was immunoSEQ multiplex PCR. This table holds some 20,000 clones, just over 85% found once. The sequenced material came from peripheral blood. The source is a human donor with active COVID-19. The donor label of this sample is uncertain.

V and J are TRBV7-9 and TRBJ2-7; 8 nucleotides match TRBD1. The length of the CDR3 is 14 residues. After removal of 5 bases from V and 2 bases from J, the junction contained 5 bases not matched to a gene. Germline V gene lookup returns CDR1 SEHNR and CDR2 FQNEAQ (reference sequence). CDR3 in DNA: TGTGCCAGCAGCCGACAGGGGACGGCCTACGAGCAGTACTTC. This translates into CASSRQGTAYEQYF.

This chain links TRBV27 with TRBJ1-5; possible D gene TRBD1, 5 bases. This CDR3 has 16 residues. Trimming cost V 0 bases and J 5 bases, with 14 bases left between them. In germline, CDR1 is MNHEY, CDR2 SMNVEV (reference sequence). CDR3: CASSLSPGPSDQPQHF. As DNA, the CDR3 is TGTGCCAGCAGTTTATCCCCAGGGCCTTCTGATCAGCCCCAGCATTTT.

V is TRBV12-3 or TRBV12-4 and J is TRBJ1-2; D uncertain. The CDR3 is made up of 13 amino acids. V was shortened by 2 bases and J by 7 bases, with 11 bases between the two germline ends. CDR3 loop: CASSLLSRGGYTF. CDR3 DNA sequence: TGTGCCAGCAGTTTACTAAGCAGAGGTGGCTACACCTTC.

The V and J genes are TRBV4-2 and TRBJ2-1, with 15 bases identical to TRBD2. CDR1 is LGHNA, CDR2 YNFKEQ, per germline. The CDR3 sequence is 16 residues long. Unmatched junction bases numbered 12, after V lost 8 bases and J lost 10 bases. The CDR3 nucleotides read TGTGCCAGCCGCCCAGGACTAGCGGGGGGGCGGCGGGAGCAGTTCTTC. As protein: CASRPGLAGGRREQFF.

The V call is TRBV2, the J call TRBJ2-5; D may be TRBD1 (6 bases). This CDR3 is built from 14 residues. With 4 bases removed from V and 1 base from J, the gap between germline ends came to 10 bases. Germline loops: CDR1 SNHLY, CDR2 FYNNEI. The CDR3 loop reads CASSGTVIQETQYF. The CDR3 DNA reads TGTGCCAGCAGTGGGACAGTGATCCAAGAGACCCAGTACTTC.

This rearrangement joins TRBV2 to TRBJ2-2, with a weak D call TRBD1 (6 bases). Trimming stripped 7 bases from V and 2 bases from J, with 14 bases between. CDR3 length: 15 residues. From germline, CDR1 is SNHLY and CDR2 FYNNEI. CDR3 in amino acids: CASKGQPLNTGELFF. As DNA, the CDR3 is TGTGCCAGCAAAGGACAGCCCTTAAACACCGGGGAGCTGTTTTTT.

This clone has only a few counts. The chain employs TRBV7-8 and TRBJ1-6, with TRBD1 matching over 8 bases. CDR1 is SGHVS and CDR2 is FQNEAQ in the germline V gene. V shed 1 base and J 9 bases; nucleotides not matched to a gene: 8. The CDR3 loop spans 16 amino acids. CDR3 in amino acids: CASSLDWGTGTSPLHF. In DNA form, the CDR3 reads TGTGCCAGCAGCTTAGATTGGGGGACAGGTACTTCACCCCTCCACTTT. Together with reference TRBV7-8 and TRBJ1-6, the CDR3 gives the full variable domain: GAGVSQSPRYKVAKRGQDVALRCDPISGHVSLFWYQQALGQGPEFLTYFQNEAQLDKSGLPSDRFFAERPEGSVSTLKIQRTQQEDSAVYLCASSLDWGTGTSPLHFGNGTRLTVT.

The chain carries TRBV7-2 and TRBJ1-5, with D tentatively TRBD1 (5 bases). V lost 4 bases and J 3 bases, leaving 13 bases between the germline ends. Germline loops: CDR1 SGHTA, CDR2 FQGNSA. The CDR3 consists of 15 residues. The chain's CDR3 is CASSSWGSINQPQHF. The DNA for the CDR3 is TGTGCCAGCAGCTCGTGGGGCAGTATCAATCAGCCCCAGCATTTT.

This clone appeared once. This chain connects TRBV5-6 to TRBJ1-1; tentatively, D is TRBD1 (5 bases). With 3 bases removed from V and 8 bases from J, the gap between germline ends came to 8 bases. The CDR3 has 11 residues. Germline V lookup: CDR1 SGHDT, CDR2 YYEEEE. This chain's CDR3 is CASSWGVEAFF. In DNA form, the CDR3 reads TGTGCCAGCAGCTGGGGCGTAGAAGCTTTCTTT.

This clone has just a few counts. The chain employs TRBV4-1 and TRBJ2-5; tentative D call: TRBD2 (6 bases). V was shortened by 1 base and J by 1 base, with 10 bases between the two germline ends. Germline CDR1 and CDR2: MGHRA and YSYEKL. The CDR3 runs to 15 residues. The CDR3 protein is CASSQAGRGQETQYF. CDR3 bases: TGCGCCAGCAGCCAAGCGGGGCGGGGCCAAGAGACCCAGTACTTC.

V gene TRBV4-1 combines with J gene TRBJ2-6; 8 nucleotides align to TRBD1. The germline gives CDR1 MGHRA, CDR2 YSYEKL. The J segment lost 0 bases and the V segment lost 2 bases, leaving 15 bases of the junction unmatched. The CDR3 sequence is 21 residues long. CDR3 amino acids: CASSQTFPQGALSSGANVLTF. CDR3 nucleotide sequence: TGCGCCAGCAGCCAAACTTTTCCTCAGGGGGCCCTAAGCTCTGGGGCCAACGTCCTGACTTTC.

V usage is TRBV6-6 and J usage is TRBJ1-5; D not certain. Germline V gene data show CDR1 as MNHNY and CDR2 as SVGAGI (reference sequence). V lost 2 bases and J 4 bases, leaving 9 bases between the germline ends. The CDR3 runs 14 residues. The CDR3 region has the DNA TGTGCCAGCAGTTACGGTAGGGAGAATCAGCCCCAGCATTTT. The encoded protein is CASSYGRENQPQHF.

V and J are TRBV2 and TRBJ2-7; 11 bases map to TRBD1. The CDR3 has 18 amino acids. Germline CDR1 SNHLY, CDR2 FYNNEI. The J segment lost 0 bases and the V segment lost 4 bases, leaving 11 bases of the junction unmatched. CDR3: CASSGTGGPRRSSYEQYF. CDR3 coding DNA: TGTGCCAGCAGTGGGACAGGGGGCCCTCGTAGGAGCTCCTACGAGCAGTACTTC.

This chain joins TRBV3-1 (or the pseudogene TRBV3-2) and TRBJ2-3; TRBD2 is a possible D gene (6 bases). The germline V gene encodes CDR1 LGHDT and CDR2 YNNKEL (reference sequence). The CDR3 extends over 17 amino acids. The ends were cut back, 6 bases at V and 5 bases at J, with 24 bases in the middle. The CDR3 spells CASRKHRVGGYGDTQYF. In DNA, the CDR3 is TGTGCCAGCAGGAAACACCGGGTGGGGGGATATGGAGATACGCAGTATTTT.

This clone is a singleton in its sample. The chain links TRBV4-3 to TRBJ1-2; D is uncertain. Trimming cost V 1 base and J 7 bases, with 16 bases left between them. Germline loops: CDR1 LGHNA, CDR2 YSLEER. CDR3 length: 15 amino acids. The CDR3 DNA is TGCGCCAGCAGCCAAGTTGGAGGGAAGCAACGTGGCTACACCTTC. Translation gives CASSQVGGKQRGYTF.

The chain combines TRBV11-1 with TRBJ1-1, with TRBD1 matching 9 bases. V lost 6 bases, J lost 7 bases, and 9 bases stayed unmatched. The CDR3 has 14 residues. CDR1 and CDR2 from the germline V gene are SGHAT and FQDESV (reference sequence). CDR3 region: CASSRTGGSGEAFF. CDR3 in DNA: TGTGCCAGCAGTCGAACAGGGGGCAGCGGTGAAGCTTTCTTT.

V gene TRBV11-2 combines with J gene TRBJ1-2; 8 positions match TRBD1. Trimming took 5 bases from V and 8 from J; bases not matched to a gene: 10. The CDR3 sequence is 14 residues long. Germline V CDR1 and CDR2: SGHAT, FQNNGV. CDR3 amino acids: CASSLTQGAGGYTF. For the CDR3, the DNA is TGTGCCAGCAGCCTCACCCAGGGGGCGGGGGGCTACACCTTC.

CDR3 residues: CAITGTGGEKLFF. DNA for the CDR3: TGTGCCATTACCGGGACAGGGGGGGAAAAACTGTTTTTT. The chain uses TRBV28 and TRBJ1-4; 11 bases are shared with TRBD1. CDR1 is MDHEN and CDR2 is SYDVKM in the germline V gene. Trimming cost V 10 bases and J 8 bases; bases outside gene matches: 6. The CDR3 is made up of 13 amino acids.

The CDR3 here is CASSLGRLAGLRTDTQYF. DNA of the CDR3: TGCGCCAGCAGCTTGGGTAGACTAGCGGGGCTCCGCACAGATACGCAGTATTTT. The V and J genes are TRBV5-1 and TRBJ2-3; 11 bases line up with TRBD2. CDR3 length equals 18 residues. V was pared by 0 bases and J by 1 base, with 7 bases of the junction left unmatched. Germline CDR1 is SGHRS and CDR2 is YFSETQ.

The V gene is TRBV11-2, the J gene TRBJ1-2; weak D call: TRBD1 (6 bases). V lost 0 bases to trimming and J lost 4 bases, with 12 bases between them. Germline-derived CDR1 and CDR2 are SGHAT and FQNNGV. The CDR3 has 15 amino acids. In DNA form, the CDR3 reads TGTGCCAGCAGCTTAGAGGTGGGGGCCACCTATGGCTACACCTTC. Translation gives CASSLEVGATYGYTF.